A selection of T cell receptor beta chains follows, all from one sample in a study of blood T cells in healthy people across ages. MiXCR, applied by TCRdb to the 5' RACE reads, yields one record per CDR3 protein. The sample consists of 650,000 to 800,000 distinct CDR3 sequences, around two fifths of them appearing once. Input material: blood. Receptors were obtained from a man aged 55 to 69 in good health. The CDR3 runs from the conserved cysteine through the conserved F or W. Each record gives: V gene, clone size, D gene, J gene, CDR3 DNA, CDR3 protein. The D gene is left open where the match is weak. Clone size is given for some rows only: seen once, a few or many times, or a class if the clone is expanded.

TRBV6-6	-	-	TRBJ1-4	TGTGCCAGCAGCCCTTCCCCGGGACACGATAATGAAAAACTGTTTTTT	CASSPSPGHDNEKLFF
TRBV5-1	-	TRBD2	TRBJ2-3	TGCGCCAGCAGCTTGCCTAGCGGTATGGTGGATACGCAGTATTTT	CASSLPSGMVDTQYF
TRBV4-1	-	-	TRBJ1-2	TGCGCCAGCAGCCAAGACCAACAGGCCAGTTCCTATGGCTACACCTTC	CASSQDQQASSYGYTF
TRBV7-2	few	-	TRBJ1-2	TGTGCCAGCAGCTTAGTGGTAGGGAACGGTGGCTACACCTTC	CASSLVVGNGGYTF
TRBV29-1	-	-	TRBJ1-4	TGCAGCGTCTTACTTGACGGATCAACTAATGAAAAACTGTTTTTT	CSVLLDGSTNEKLFF
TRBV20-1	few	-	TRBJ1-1	TGCAGTGCTAGAGATCCGGGCACTGAAGCTTTCTTT	CSARDPGTEAFF
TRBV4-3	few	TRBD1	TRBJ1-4	TGCGCCAGCAGCTATGACAGGGCTGGTAATGAAAAACTGTTTTTT	CASSYDRAGNEKLFF
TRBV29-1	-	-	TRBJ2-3	TGCAGCGTTGGCGGGCGGGTGGGCACAGATACGCAGTATTTT	CSVGGRVGTDTQYF
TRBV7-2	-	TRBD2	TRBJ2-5	TGTGCCAGCAGCTTAGAGTGGACGGGGGGGAAAGAGACCCAGTACTTC	CASSLEWTGGKETQYF
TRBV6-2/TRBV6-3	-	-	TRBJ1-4	TGTGCCAGCAGTCAGGACACCAACAAACTGTTTTTT	CASSQDTNKLFF
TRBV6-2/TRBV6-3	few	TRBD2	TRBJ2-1	TGTGCCAGCAGCCCGGGACTAGCGGGGGCCCCTTGGTTCTTC	CASSPGLAGAPWFF
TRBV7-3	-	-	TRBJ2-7	TGTGCCAGCAGCTTAACGGACATCCCATCCTACGAGCAGTACTTC	CASSLTDIPSYEQYF
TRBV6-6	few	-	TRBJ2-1	TGTGCCAGCAGTTTGCGGGCCGCCGGCAGAGCCTACAATGAGCAGTTCTTC	CASSLRAAGRAYNEQFF
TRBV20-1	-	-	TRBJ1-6	TGCAGTGCCCGGAGTCCGAATTCACCCCTCCACTTT	CSARSPNSPLHF
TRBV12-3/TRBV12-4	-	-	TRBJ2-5	TGTGCCAGCAGCCCCACTAGGTCCGAGACCCAGTACTTC	CASSPTRSETQYF
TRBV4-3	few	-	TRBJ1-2	TGCGCCAGCAGCCAAGATCGTGAGAACTATGGCTACACCTTC	CASSQDRENYGYTF
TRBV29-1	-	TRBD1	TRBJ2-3	TGCAGCGTTGAGTGGGACAGGGGGGCAGATACGCAGTATTTT	CSVEWDRGADTQYF
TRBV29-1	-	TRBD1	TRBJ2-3	TGCAGCGGACGGACAGGGGGACGCACAGATACGCAGTATTTT	CSGRTGGRTDTQYF
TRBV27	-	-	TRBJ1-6	TGTGCCAGCAGTTCAGACAGGCCTCCTGAGTCGGCCTATAATTCACCCCTCCACTTT	CASSSDRPPESAYNSPLHF
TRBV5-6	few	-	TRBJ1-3	TGTGCCAGCAGCTTCGGATACGGGGCTGGAAACACCATATATTTT	CASSFGYGAGNTIYF
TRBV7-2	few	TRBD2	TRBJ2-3	TGTGCCAGCAGCTTACGGCGGGGGGTTGGGGGCACAGATACGCAGTATTTT	CASSLRRGVGGTDTQYF
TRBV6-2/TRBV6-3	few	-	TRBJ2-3	TGTGCCAGCAGTGATGTTCCGCCCAGCACAGATACGCAGTATTTT	CASSDVPPSTDTQYF
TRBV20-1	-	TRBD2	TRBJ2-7	TGCAGTGCTATGACTAGCGGGGGAACCTACGAGCAGTACTTC	CSAMTSGGTYEQYF
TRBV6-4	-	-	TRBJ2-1	TGTGCCAGCAGTGACTCTAGCGGCTCCTACAATGAGCAGTTCTTC	CASSDSSGSYNEQFF
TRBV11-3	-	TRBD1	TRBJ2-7	TGTGCCAGCAGCTTAATAGGTCAGGGGGCGCACCACAATGAGCAGTACTTC	CASSLIGQGAHHNEQYF